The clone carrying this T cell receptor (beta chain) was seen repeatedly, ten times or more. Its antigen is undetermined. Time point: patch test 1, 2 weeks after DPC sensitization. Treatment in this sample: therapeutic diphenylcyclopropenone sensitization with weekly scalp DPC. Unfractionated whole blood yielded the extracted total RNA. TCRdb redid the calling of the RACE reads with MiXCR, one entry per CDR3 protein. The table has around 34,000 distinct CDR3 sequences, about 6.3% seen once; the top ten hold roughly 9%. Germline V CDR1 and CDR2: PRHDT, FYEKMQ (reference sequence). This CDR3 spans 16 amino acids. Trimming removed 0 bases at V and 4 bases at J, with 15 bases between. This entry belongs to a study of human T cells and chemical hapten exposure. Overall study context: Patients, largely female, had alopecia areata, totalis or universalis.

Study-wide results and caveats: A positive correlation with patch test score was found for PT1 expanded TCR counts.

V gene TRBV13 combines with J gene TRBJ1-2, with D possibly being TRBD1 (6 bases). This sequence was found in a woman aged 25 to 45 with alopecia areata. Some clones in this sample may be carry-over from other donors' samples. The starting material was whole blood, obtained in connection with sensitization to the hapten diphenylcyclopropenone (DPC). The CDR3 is CASSLGGSDRAYGYTF. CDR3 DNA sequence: TGTGCCAGCAGCTTAGGCGGTTCGGACAGAGCCTATGGCTACACCTTC.